Shown below are 29 T cell receptor beta chains from a single sample sequenced in a study of T cell responses to AZD1222 COVID-19 vaccine. Data came from immunoSEQ multiplex PCR; TCRdb stores just in-frame clones and leaves some out. This repertoire shows 160,000 or so clones, 80% to 90% found once; its top ten account for about 8.9%. This material consisted of peripheral blood, taken 28 days after the second AZD1222 dose. These receptors were collected from an adult who received the AZD1222 COVID-19 vaccine.

The CDR3 DNA reads TGCGCCAGCAGCTCCTCGCCCGGGGATCAGCCCCAGCATTTT. Translated, it gives CASSSSPGDQPQHF. The J gene is TRBJ1-5, the V gene TRBV5-1; D gene uncertain. Germline-derived CDR1 and CDR2 are SGHRS and YFSETQ. This CDR3 region has 14 residues. V was cut by 3 bases and J by 5 bases, with 12 bases left in between. Supplemented by reference TRBV5-1 and TRBJ1-5, the full variable domain reads KAGVTQTPRYLIKTRGQQVTLSCSPISGHRSVSWYQQTPGQGLQFLFEYFSETQRNKGNFPGRFSGRQFSNSRSEMNVSTLELGDSALYLCASSSSPGDQPQHFGDGTRLSIL.

V and J are TRBV27 and TRBJ1-2, with D possibly matching TRBD1 (5 bases). Trimming shortened V by 5 bases and J by 6 bases, and 19 bases separated the two germline ends. CDR1 is MNHEY, CDR2 SMNVEV, per germline (reference sequence). The CDR3 is 15 amino acids. CDR3 DNA sequence: TGTGCCAGCAGTCCCCCAGGGCAGGGACTTCATGGCTACACCTTC. Translated, it gives CASSPPGQGLHGYTF.

The chain carries TRBV19 and TRBJ2-3; the match to TRBD2 covers 15 bases. This CDR3 has 18 residues. Trimming removed 5 bases from V and 11 bases from J; junction bases left unmatched: 17. Germline assignment: CDR1 LNHDA and CDR2 SQIVND (reference sequence). The CDR3 reads CASSPRIWTSGRVLRQYF. Written as DNA, the CDR3 is TGTGCCAGTAGTCCTCGGATCTGGACTAGCGGGAGGGTACTAAGGCAGTATTTT.

The V call is TRBV7-8, the J call TRBJ2-1, with D perhaps matching TRBD2 (5 bases). CDR3 length: 15 amino acids. Germline-derived CDR1 and CDR2 are SGHVS and FQNEAQ. With 1 base removed from V and 2 bases from J, the gap between germline ends came to 9 bases. The CDR3 here is CASSLGPAAYNEQFF. Written as DNA, the CDR3 is TGTGCCAGCAGCTTAGGACCAGCGGCCTACAATGAGCAGTTCTTC. Looking up the rest from reference TRBV7-8 and TRBJ2-1 gives the full variable domain: GAGVSQSPRYKVAKRGQDVALRCDPISGHVSLFWYQQALGQGPEFLTYFQNEAQLDKSGLPSDRFFAERPEGSVSTLKIQRTQQEDSAVYLCASSLGPAAYNEQFFGPGTRLTVL.

The chain employs TRBV9 and TRBJ2-2, with 8 bases fitting TRBD2. The CDR3 extends over 16 amino acids. Losses at the gene ends were 0 bases for V and 4 bases for J; bases not matched to a gene: 5. Germline CDR1 reads SGDLS; CDR2 reads YYNGEE. CDR3 in amino acids: CASSVASGSITGELFF. The CDR3 DNA reads as TGTGCCAGCAGCGTAGCCAGCGGGAGTATCACCGGGGAGCTGTTTTTT.

The V call is TRBV6-5, the J call TRBJ2-3; 8 positions agree with TRBD2. The germline gives CDR1 MNHEY, CDR2 SVGAGI. The CDR3 runs 15 residues. The V gene end was trimmed by 6 bases and the J gene end by 5 bases; junction bases not matched to a gene: 10. The DNA of the CDR3 is TGTGCCAGCAGGATCGGAGTGGCGGGAGGAGATACGCAGTATTTT. Protein: CASRIGVAGGDTQYF.

This clone occurred once. This rearrangement joins TRBV5-4 to TRBJ1-2, with D unclear. The CDR3 contains 14 residues. Germline V gives CDR1 SGHNT, CDR2 YYREEE (reference sequence). V gave up 0 bases and J gave up 7 bases, with 13 bases separating them. CDR3 in amino acids: CASSLGRSEGGYTF. The CDR3 DNA reads TGTGCCAGCAGCTTGGGACGGTCGGAGGGTGGCTACACCTTC.

The chain employs TRBV30 and TRBJ2-7; D gene unclear. Germline lookup yields CDR1 GTSNPN and CDR2 SVGIG (reference sequence). Trimming shortened V by 0 bases and J by 2 bases, and 14 bases separated the two germline ends. The CDR3 is 15 residues long. CDR3 residues: CAWSVFVRSTYEQYF. The CDR3 DNA sequence: TGTGCCTGGAGTGTATTCGTTAGGAGCACCTACGAGCAGTACTTC.

V gene TRBV7-2 combines with J gene TRBJ2-7; 8 nucleotides agree with TRBD2. The V gene's germline CDR1 is SGHTA and CDR2 FQGNSA. The V and J ends lost 5 bases and 0 bases, in that order; junction bases with no gene match: 9. There are 16 residues in the CDR3. The chain's CDR3 is CASSLQLAAASYEQYF. The DNA for the CDR3 is TGTGCCAGCAGCCTCCAACTAGCGGCCGCCTCCTACGAGCAGTACTTC.

The rearrangement uses TRBV2 and TRBJ1-3; D not resolved. Between the trimmed V and J ends, which lost 8 bases and 0 bases, there was a span of 14 bases. Germline CDR1 and CDR2: SNHLY and FYNNEI. CDR3 length: 15 amino acids. The CDR3 nucleotides read TGTGCCAGCGGGTCAGCAACTGTCTCTGGAAACACCATATATTTT. Protein sequence: CASGSATVSGNTIYF.

The CDR3: CASHTGGNYGYTF. The CDR3 DNA sequence: TGTGCCAGTCACACAGGAGGCAACTATGGCTACACCTTC. The rearrangement links TRBV12-3 or TRBV12-4 to TRBJ1-2, with D maybe TRBD1 (5 bases). There are 13 residues in the CDR3. Trimming removed 9 bases at V and 2 bases at J, with 13 bases between.

The chain combines TRBV19 with TRBJ1-5; D is perhaps TRBD1 (5 bases). CDR1 and CDR2 (germline): LNHDA, SQIVND (reference sequence). The CDR3 length is 13 residues. Trimming shortened V by 3 bases and J by 5 bases, and 8 bases separated the two germline ends. CDR3 in amino acids: CASSMVGDQPQHF. CDR3 nucleotide sequence: TGTGCCAGTAGTATGGTAGGGGATCAGCCCCAGCATTTT.

This clone was found a few times. The chain uses TRBV28 and TRBJ2-5, with TRBD2 matching over 7 bases. V lost 1 base to trimming and J lost 5 bases; unmatched junction nucleotides: 13. Germline CDR1 MDHEN, CDR2 SYDVKM. This CDR3 is built from 17 residues. The CDR3 DNA is TGTGCCAGCAGTTTATATGGATCGGGTAGGGAGGGGGAGACCCAGTACTTC. Protein product: CASSLYGSGREGETQYF.

The chain is built from TRBV11-3 and TRBJ2-3, with TRBD2 matching over 15 bases. The germline V gene encodes CDR1 SGHNT and CDR2 YENEEA. The trim removed 5 bases at V and 5 bases at J, leaving 5 bases unmatched. The CDR3 sequence is 16 residues long. CDR3 DNA: TGTGCCAGCAGCCCGGGACTAGCGGGAGGCCGAGATACGCAGTATTTT. This encodes CASSPGLAGGRDTQYF.

J is TRBJ2-1 and V is TRBV18, with 8 bases aligning to TRBD2. Germline CDR1 is KGHSH and CDR2 is LQKENI. The trim removed 5 bases at V and 5 bases at J, leaving 5 bases unmatched. The CDR3 runs to 14 residues. As DNA, the CDR3 is TGTGCCAGCTCAGAAAGCGGGAGCGACAATGAGCAGTTCTTC. Amino acid sequence: CASSESGSDNEQFF.

The chain links TRBV23-1 to TRBJ2-6; D ambiguous. TRBV23-1 is an open reading frame, and its role is uncertain. The ends were cut back, 3 bases at V and 3 bases at J, with 3 bases in the middle. The CDR3 covers 13 residues. The chain's CDR3 is CASSQSGANVLTF. In nucleotides, the CDR3 is TGCGCCAGCAGTCAGAGTGGGGCCAACGTCCTGACTTTC.

V gene TRBV19 combines with J gene TRBJ1-5; no clear D gene. The CDR3 extends over 14 amino acids. Looked up from germline, CDR1 is LNHDA and CDR2 is SQIVND (reference sequence). Trimming cost V 1 base and J 3 bases, with 7 bases left between them. The CDR3 DNA is TGTGCCAGTAGTATAGGGGCTACCAATCAGCCCCAGCATTTT. It codes for CASSIGATNQPQHF.

As for this clone: The sample has other DNA sequences that encode this CDR3 too. The chain couples TRBV5-1 to TRBJ2-3; D gene unclear. Between the trimmed V and J ends, which lost 0 bases and 2 bases, there was a span of 7 bases. The CDR3 consists of 14 residues. Germline values: CDR1 SGHRS, CDR2 YFSETQ. The chain's CDR3 is CASSLDRPTDTQYF. The CDR3 DNA sequence: TGCGCCAGCAGCTTGGATAGGCCCACAGATACGCAGTATTTT. Full variable domain (rest looked up from reference TRBV5-1 and TRBJ2-3): KAGVTQTPRYLIKTRGQQVTLSCSPISGHRSVSWYQQTPGQGLQFLFEYFSETQRNKGNFPGRFSGRQFSNSRSEMNVSTLELGDSALYLCASSLDRPTDTQYFGPGTRLTVL.

The chain couples TRBV18 to TRBJ2-3; no clear D gene. This CDR3 region has 12 residues. V lost 4 bases and J 1 base, leaving 3 bases between the germline ends. CDR1 KGHSH and CDR2 LQKENI come from the germline V gene. As DNA, the CDR3 is TGTGCCAGCTCACTCCGCACAGATACGCAGTATTTT. Translation gives CASSLRTDTQYF. Using reference TRBV18 and TRBJ2-3 for the parts outside the CDR3, the full variable domain is NAGVMQNPRHLVRRRGQEARLRCSPMKGHSHVYWYRQLPEEGLKFMVYLQKENIIDESGMPKERFSAEFPKEGPSILRIQQVVRGDSAAYFCASSLRTDTQYFGPGTRLTVL.

This sequence joins TRBV25-1 and TRBJ1-1; no clear D. Germline V gene sequence: CDR1 MGHDK, CDR2 SYGVNS. Trimming pared 2 bases from V and 4 bases from J, leaving 11 bases between. This CDR3 spans 14 amino acids. CDR3 sequence (DNA): TGTGCCAGCAGTGAAATATACTCGGGCACTGAAGCTTTCTTT. It encodes CASSEIYSGTEAFF.

This chain connects TRBV9 to TRBJ1-5; 12 nucleotides match TRBD1. The CDR3 runs 15 residues. CDR1 SGDLS and CDR2 YYNGEE come from the germline V gene. The ends lost 0 bases at V and 6 bases at J; junction bases unmatched: 1. CDR3 protein: CASSVGDRGPQPQHF. CDR3 DNA: TGTGCCAGCAGCGTAGGGGACAGGGGGCCTCAGCCCCAGCATTTT.

The chain links TRBV12-3 or TRBV12-4 to TRBJ2-3, with D uncertain. CDR3 length equals 12 residues. V dropped 9 bases and J dropped 3 bases, with 10 bases sitting between them. In nucleotides, the CDR3 is TGTGCCAGTCTGCACAATACAGATACGCAGTATTTT. Its protein product is CASLHNTDTQYF.

The V and J genes are TRBV24-1 and TRBJ2-2, with TRBD1 identical over 7 bases. The ends lost 7 bases at V and 4 bases at J; junction bases unmatched: 8. Germline assignment: CDR1 KGHDR and CDR2 SFDVKD. The CDR3 is 15 residues long. The CDR3 is CATRGTEQVTGELFF. CDR3 coding DNA: TGTGCCACCAGGGGGACAGAACAGGTCACCGGGGAGCTGTTTTTT.

The chain joins TRBV2 to TRBJ1-2, with TRBD1 matching over 7 bases. The germline gives CDR1 SNHLY, CDR2 FYNNEI. With 4 bases clipped from V and 7 bases from J, the junction kept 3 bases outside the gene matches. This CDR3 region has 12 residues. The CDR3 protein is CASSGDSIGYTF. The CDR3 DNA follows: TGTGCCAGCAGTGGGGACAGTATTGGCTACACCTTC.

The chain recombines TRBV7-3 with TRBJ2-3; 7 nucleotides match TRBD2. In germline, CDR1 is SGHTA, CDR2 FQGTGA. The CDR3 totals 17 residues. The junction had 15 bases not matched to a gene; V was cut back by 2 bases and J by 7 bases. The CDR3 sequence: CASSLPPTSPHVYTQYF. DNA for the CDR3: TGTGCCAGCAGCTTACCCCCGACTAGCCCCCATGTTTATACGCAGTATTTT.

This clone appeared once. The chain joins TRBV9 to TRBJ2-3, with 9 bases lining up with TRBD2. Germline trimming cut 4 bases from V and 6 bases from J; bases unmatched to any gene: 6. The length of the CDR3 is 14 residues. Germline V gives CDR1 SGDLS, CDR2 YYNGEE. The CDR3 protein is CASSQSGRLDTQYF. The CDR3 DNA is TGTGCCAGCAGCCAGAGCGGGAGGTTGGATACGCAGTATTTT.

The CDR3 is CASSTTGDPRETQYF. CDR3 nucleotides: TGTGCCAGCAGCACCACCGGGGACCCTAGGGAGACCCAGTACTTC. V is TRBV9 and J is TRBJ2-5, with D perhaps being TRBD1 or TRBD2 (5 bases each). Between the trimmed V and J ends, which lost 4 bases and 5 bases, there was a span of 18 bases. Germline CDR1 is SGDLS and CDR2 is YYNGEE. This CDR3 spans 15 amino acids.

The rearrangement joins TRBV27 to TRBJ2-7; TRBD2 matches at 11 bases. CDR3 length: 15 amino acids. Germline CDR1 reads MNHEY; CDR2 reads SMNVEV (reference sequence). Trimming cost V 0 bases and J 6 bases; bases outside gene matches: 4. In nucleotides, the CDR3 is TGTGCCAGCAGTTTATCGGGTAGCGGGAGGGCCGAGCAGTACTTC. As protein: CASSLSGSGRAEQYF.

The rearrangement links TRBV6-6 to TRBJ2-4; maybe TRBD1 (5 bases). The germline V gene encodes CDR1 MNHNY and CDR2 SVGAGI (reference sequence). Trimming took 5 bases from V and 0 from J, leaving 14 bases between them. This CDR3 contains 16 residues. CDR3 protein: CASSNQGPVAKNIQYF. CDR3 in DNA: TGTGCCAGCAGTAATCAGGGCCCCGTAGCCAAAAACATTCAGTACTTC.